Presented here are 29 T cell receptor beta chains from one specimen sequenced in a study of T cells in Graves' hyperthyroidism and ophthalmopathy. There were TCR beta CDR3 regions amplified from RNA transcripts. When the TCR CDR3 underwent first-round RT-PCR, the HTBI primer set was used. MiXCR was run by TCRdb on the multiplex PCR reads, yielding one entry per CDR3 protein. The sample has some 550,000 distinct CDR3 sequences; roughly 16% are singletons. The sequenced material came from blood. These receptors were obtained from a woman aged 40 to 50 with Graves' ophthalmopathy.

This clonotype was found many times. The CDR3 coding sequence is TGTGCCAGCAGAACTCTAGCGGGGGCCAACACCGGGGAGCTGTTTTTT. Amino acids: CASRTLAGANTGELFF. The chain joins TRBV2 to TRBJ2-2; 10 bases are shared with TRBD2. This CDR3 region has 16 residues. V lost 6 bases and J lost 2; bases outside the gene matches: 6. Germline assignment: CDR1 SNHLY and CDR2 FYNNEI.

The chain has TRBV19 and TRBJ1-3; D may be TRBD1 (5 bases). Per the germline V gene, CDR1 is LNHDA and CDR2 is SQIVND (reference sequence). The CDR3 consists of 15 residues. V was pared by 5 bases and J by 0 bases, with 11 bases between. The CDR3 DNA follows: TGTGCCAGTAGTCAAGACAGCAGCTCTGGAAACACCATATATTTT. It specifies CASSQDSSSGNTIYF.

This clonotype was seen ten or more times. The DNA for the CDR3 is TGTGCCACCAGCGATCCGGTAGGGCCAGATACGCAGTATTTT. Amino acid sequence: CATSDPVGPDTQYF. J is TRBJ2-3 and V is TRBV24-1; D is uncertain. The CDR3 is 14 amino acids. Trimming cost V 7 bases and J 4 bases, with 14 bases left between them. Germline V CDR1 and CDR2: KGHDR, SFDVKD.

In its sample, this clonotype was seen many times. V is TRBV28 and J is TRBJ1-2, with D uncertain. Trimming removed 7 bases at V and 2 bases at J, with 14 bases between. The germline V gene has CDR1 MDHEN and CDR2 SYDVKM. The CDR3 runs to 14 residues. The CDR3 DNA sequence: TGTGCCAGCACCTCTGCCTTGATGAACTATGGCTACACCTTC. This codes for CASTSALMNYGYTF.

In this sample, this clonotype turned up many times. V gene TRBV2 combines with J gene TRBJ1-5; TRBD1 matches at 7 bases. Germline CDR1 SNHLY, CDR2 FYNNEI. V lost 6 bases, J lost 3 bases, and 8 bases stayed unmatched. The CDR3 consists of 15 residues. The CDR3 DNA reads TGTGCCAGCAGGGAAAGACAGGGCCTCAATCAGCCCCAGCATTTT. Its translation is CASRERQGLNQPQHF. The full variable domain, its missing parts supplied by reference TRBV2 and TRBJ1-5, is EPEVTQTPSHQVTQMGQEVILRCVPISNHLYFYWYRQILGQKVEFLVSFYNNEISEKSEIFDDQFSVERPDGSNFTLKIRSTKLEDSAMYFCASRERQGLNQPQHFGDGTRLSIL.

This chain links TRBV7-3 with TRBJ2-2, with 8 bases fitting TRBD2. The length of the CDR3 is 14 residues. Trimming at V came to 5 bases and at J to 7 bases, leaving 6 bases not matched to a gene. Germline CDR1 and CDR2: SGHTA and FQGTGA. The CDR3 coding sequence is TGTGCCAGCAGCCGATCGCTAGCGGGCGGGGAGCTGTTTTTT. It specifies CASSRSLAGGELFF.

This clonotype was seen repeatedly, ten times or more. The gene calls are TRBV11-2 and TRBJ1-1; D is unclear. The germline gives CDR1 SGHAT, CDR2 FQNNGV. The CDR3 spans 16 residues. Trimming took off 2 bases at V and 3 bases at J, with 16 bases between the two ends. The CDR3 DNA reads TGTGCCAGCAGCTTAATGGGGTCTAATACCTACACTGAAGCTTTCTTT. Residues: CASSLMGSNTYTEAFF.

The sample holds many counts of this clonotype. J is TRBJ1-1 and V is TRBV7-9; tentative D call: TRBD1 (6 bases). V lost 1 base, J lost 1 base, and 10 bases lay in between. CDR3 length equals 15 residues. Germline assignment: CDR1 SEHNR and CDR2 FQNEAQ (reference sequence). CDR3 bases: TGTGCCAGCAGCTTAGATTCAGGGGCGAACACTGAAGCTTTCTTT. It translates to CASSLDSGANTEAFF.

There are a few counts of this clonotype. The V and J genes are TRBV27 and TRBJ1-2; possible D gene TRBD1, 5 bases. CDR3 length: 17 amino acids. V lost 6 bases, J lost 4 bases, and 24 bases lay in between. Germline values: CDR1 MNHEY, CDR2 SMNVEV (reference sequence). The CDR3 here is CASSNSRDPGRGYGYTF. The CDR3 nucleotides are TGTGCCAGCAGCAACTCCCGGGACCCAGGGCGGGGCTATGGCTACACCTTC.

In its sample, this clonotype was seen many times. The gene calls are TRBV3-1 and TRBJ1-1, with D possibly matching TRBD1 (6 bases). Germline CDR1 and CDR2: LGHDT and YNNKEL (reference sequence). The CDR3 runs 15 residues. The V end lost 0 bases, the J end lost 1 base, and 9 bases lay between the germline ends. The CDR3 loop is CASSQDARGNTEAFF. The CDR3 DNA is TGTGCCAGCAGCCAAGATGCCAGGGGGAACACTGAAGCTTTCTTT.

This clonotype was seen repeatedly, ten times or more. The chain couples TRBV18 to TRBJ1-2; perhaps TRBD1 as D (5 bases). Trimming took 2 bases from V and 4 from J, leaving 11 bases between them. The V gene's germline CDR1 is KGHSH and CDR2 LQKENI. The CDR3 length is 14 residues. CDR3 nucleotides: TGTGCCAGCTCACCAGATCAGGGTCCCTATGGCTACACCTTC. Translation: CASSPDQGPYGYTF. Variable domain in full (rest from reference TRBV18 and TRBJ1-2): NAGVMQNPRHLVRRRGQEARLRCSPMKGHSHVYWYRQLPEEGLKFMVYLQKENIIDESGMPKERFSAEFPKEGPSILRIQQVVRGDSAAYFCASSPDQGPYGYTFGSGTRLTVV.

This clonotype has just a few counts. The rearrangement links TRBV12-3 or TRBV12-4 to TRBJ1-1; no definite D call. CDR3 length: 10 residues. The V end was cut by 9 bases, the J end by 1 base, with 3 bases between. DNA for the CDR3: TGTGCCAGTAAGAACACTGAAGCTTTCTTT. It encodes CASKNTEAFF.

In nucleotides, the CDR3 is TGTGCCAGCAGCGTAGATGGACAGGCTGTTGGAAACACCATATATTTT. Translated: CASSVDGQAVGNTIYF. This chain connects TRBV9 to TRBJ1-3; 7 bases fit TRBD1. The germline CDR1 and CDR2 sequences are SGDLS and YYNGEE. The J segment lost 3 bases and the V segment lost 0 bases, leaving 6 bases of the junction unmatched. The CDR3 is 16 amino acids.

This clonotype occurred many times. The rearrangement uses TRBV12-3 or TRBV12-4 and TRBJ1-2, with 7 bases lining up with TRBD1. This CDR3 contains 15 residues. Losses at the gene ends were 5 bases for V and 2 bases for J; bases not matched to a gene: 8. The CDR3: CASSPGGQKNYGYTF. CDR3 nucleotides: TGTGCCAGCAGTCCGGGGGGACAGAAAAACTATGGCTACACCTTC.

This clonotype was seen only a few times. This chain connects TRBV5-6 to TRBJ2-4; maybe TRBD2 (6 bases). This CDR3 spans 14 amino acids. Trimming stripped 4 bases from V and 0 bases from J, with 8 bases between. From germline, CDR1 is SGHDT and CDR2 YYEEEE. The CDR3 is CASSTGRAKNIQYF. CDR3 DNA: TGTGCCAGCAGCACCGGGAGAGCCAAAAACATTCAGTACTTC. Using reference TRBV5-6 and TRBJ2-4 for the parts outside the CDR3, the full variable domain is DAGVTQSPTHLIKTRGQQVTLRCSPKSGHDTVSWYQQALGQGPQFIFQYYEEEERQRGNFPDRFSGHQFPNYSSELNVNALLLGDSALYLCASSTGRAKNIQYFGAGTRLSVL.

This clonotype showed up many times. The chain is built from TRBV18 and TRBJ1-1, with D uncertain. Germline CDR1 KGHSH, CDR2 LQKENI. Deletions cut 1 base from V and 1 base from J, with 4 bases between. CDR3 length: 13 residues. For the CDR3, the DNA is TGTGCCAGCTCACCACTGAGGAACACTGAAGCTTTCTTT. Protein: CASSPLRNTEAFF.

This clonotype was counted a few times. The CDR3 here is CSALLAGGDLSTDTQYF. In DNA form, the CDR3 reads TGCAGTGCTCTACTAGCGGGAGGGGACCTTAGCACAGATACGCAGTATTTT. The chain carries TRBV20-1 and TRBJ2-3, with 13 positions matching TRBD2. The CDR3 consists of 17 residues. V trimming: 5 bases; J trimming: 0 bases; junction bases outside the gene matches: 8. Germline V gives CDR1 DFQATT, CDR2 SNEGSKA (reference sequence).

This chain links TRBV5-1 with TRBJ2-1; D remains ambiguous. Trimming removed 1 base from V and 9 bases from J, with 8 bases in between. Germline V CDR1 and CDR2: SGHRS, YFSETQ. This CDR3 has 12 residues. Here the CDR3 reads CASSLRHGEQFF. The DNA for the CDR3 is TGCGCCAGCAGCTTGAGGCACGGTGAGCAGTTCTTC.

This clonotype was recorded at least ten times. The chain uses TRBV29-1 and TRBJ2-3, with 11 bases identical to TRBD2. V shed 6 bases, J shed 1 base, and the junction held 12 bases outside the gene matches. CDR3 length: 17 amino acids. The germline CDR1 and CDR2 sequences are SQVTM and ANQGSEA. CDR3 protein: CSVHGTSGSGGTDTQYF. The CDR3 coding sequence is TGCAGCGTCCACGGTACTAGCGGGAGCGGTGGCACAGATACGCAGTATTTT.

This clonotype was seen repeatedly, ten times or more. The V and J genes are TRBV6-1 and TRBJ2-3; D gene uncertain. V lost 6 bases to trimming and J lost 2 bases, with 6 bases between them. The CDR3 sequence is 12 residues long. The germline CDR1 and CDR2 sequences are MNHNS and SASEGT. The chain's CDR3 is CASRTTTDTQYF. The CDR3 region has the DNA TGTGCCAGCAGAACTACCACAGATACGCAGTATTTT.

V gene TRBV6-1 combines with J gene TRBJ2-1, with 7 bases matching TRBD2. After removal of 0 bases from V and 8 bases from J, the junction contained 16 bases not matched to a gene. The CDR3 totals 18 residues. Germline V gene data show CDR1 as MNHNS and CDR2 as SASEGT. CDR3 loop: CASSEAGSLAHYTDEQFF. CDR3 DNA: TGTGCCAGCAGTGAAGCTGGATCACTAGCGCATTATACCGATGAGCAGTTCTTC.

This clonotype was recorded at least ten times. The CDR3 bases are TGTGCCAGCAGTGTCAACAGCTATGGCTACACCTTC. This encodes CASSVNSYGYTF. V usage is TRBV2 and J usage is TRBJ1-2, with unresolved D. V was pared by 4 bases and J by 4 bases, with 7 bases between. Germline V lookup: CDR1 SNHLY, CDR2 FYNNEI. The CDR3 consists of 12 residues.

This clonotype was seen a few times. CDR3 in DNA: TGTGCCAGCAGTTCGGACTGGAGCACAGATACGCAGTATTTT. This sequence encodes CASSSDWSTDTQYF. The chain uses TRBV6-1 and TRBJ2-3, with D perhaps matching TRBD2 (5 bases). V was shortened by 5 bases and J by 0 bases, with 9 bases between the two germline ends. CDR1 is MNHNS and CDR2 is SASEGT in the germline V gene. This CDR3 comprises 14 residues.

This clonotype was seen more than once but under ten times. CDR3: CASTRGWSGGPSTDTQYF. CDR3 sequence (DNA): TGTGCCAGCACGCGCGGGTGGAGCGGGGGACCGAGCACAGATACGCAGTATTTT. The chain carries TRBV11-2 and TRBJ2-3; 8 bases map to TRBD2. The junction had 15 bases not matched to a gene; V was cut back by 7 bases and J by 0 bases. The germline V gene has CDR1 SGHAT and CDR2 FQNNGV. CDR3 length: 18 amino acids.

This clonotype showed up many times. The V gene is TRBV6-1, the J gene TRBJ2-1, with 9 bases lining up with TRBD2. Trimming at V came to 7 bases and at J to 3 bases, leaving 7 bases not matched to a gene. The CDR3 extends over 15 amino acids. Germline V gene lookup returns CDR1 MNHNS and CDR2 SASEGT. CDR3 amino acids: CASKKAGGFYNEQFF. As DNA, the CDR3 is TGTGCCAGCAAAAAAGCGGGAGGATTCTACAATGAGCAGTTCTTC.

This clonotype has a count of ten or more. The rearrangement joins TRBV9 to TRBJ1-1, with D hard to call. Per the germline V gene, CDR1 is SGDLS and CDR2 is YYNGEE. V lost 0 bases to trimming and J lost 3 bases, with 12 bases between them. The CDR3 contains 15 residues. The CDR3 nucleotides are TGTGCCAGCAGCGTAGTACCGGAGAGTTACACTGAAGCTTTCTTT. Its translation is CASSVVPESYTEAFF.

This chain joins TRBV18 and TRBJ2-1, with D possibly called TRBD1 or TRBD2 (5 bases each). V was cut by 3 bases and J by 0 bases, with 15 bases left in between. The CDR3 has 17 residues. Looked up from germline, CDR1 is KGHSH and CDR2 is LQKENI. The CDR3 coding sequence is TGTGCCAGCTCACCGGGGGTCGGGCGGAGCTCCTACAATGAGCAGTTCTTC. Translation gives CASSPGVGRSSYNEQFF.

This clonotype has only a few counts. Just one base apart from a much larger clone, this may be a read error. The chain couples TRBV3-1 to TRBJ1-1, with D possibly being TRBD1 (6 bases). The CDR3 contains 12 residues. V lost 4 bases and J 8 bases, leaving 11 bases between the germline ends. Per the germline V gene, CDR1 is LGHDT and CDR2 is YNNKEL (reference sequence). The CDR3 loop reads CASSRADREAFF. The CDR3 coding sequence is TGTGCCAGCAGCCGAGCTGACAGGGAAGCTTTCTTT.

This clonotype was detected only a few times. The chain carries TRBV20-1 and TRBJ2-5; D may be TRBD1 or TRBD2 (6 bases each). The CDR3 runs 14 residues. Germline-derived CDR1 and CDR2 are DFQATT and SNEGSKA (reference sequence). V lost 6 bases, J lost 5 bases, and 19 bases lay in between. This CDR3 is CSAGGGGSKETQYF. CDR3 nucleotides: TGCAGTGCGGGCGGAGGGGGGTCTAAGGAGACCCAGTACTTC.